These 3 T cell receptor beta chains share one sample of origin, sequenced in a study of T-cell reconstitution after alpha-beta-depleted transplantation in children (dated by TCRdb to the mid-2010s). Receptors were amplified or captured by PCR. TCRdb names Illumina HiSeq 2500 as the instrument used. TCR library preparation used molecular barcoding, with unique molecular identifiers applied to normalize quantification of the TCRbeta repertoire. TCRdb trimmed public reads at Q25 via fastp, called clones via MiXCR and kept in-frame beta chains. CDR3 protein duplicates are merged, each entry listing the most common genes and DNA. This sample has around 410,000 distinct CDR3 sequences in its table, and 11% of those were observed once. The top ten clonotypes cover over 4.5% of the sample. This specimen consisted of PBMCs from the stem cell graft donor, obtained from the stem cell graft. The receptors originated from a human donor who donated a stem cell graft to a child with acute myeloid leukemia.

This clonotype was seen repeatedly, ten times or more. The chain combines TRBV29-1 with TRBJ2-2, with 8 bases matching TRBD1. This CDR3 region has 13 residues. V gave up 8 bases and J gave up 3 bases; unmatched junction bases: 5. Germline CDR1 is SQVTM and CDR2 is ANQGSEA. The CDR3 loop is CSCWTGYTGELFF. The CDR3, as DNA: TGCAGCTGCTGGACAGGGTACACCGGGGAGCTGTTTTTT.

This chain uses TRBV20-1 with TRBJ2-7; 8 nucleotides align to TRBD1. V lost 6 bases to trimming and J lost 0 bases; unmatched junction nucleotides: 7. The CDR3 consists of 14 residues. CDR1 and CDR2 (germline): DFQATT, SNEGSKA (reference sequence). CDR3 sequence: CSATGQESSYEQYF. The CDR3 DNA is TGCAGTGCCACGGGACAGGAGAGCTCCTACGAGCAGTACTTC.

This clonotype has only a few counts. The chain joins TRBV5-1 to TRBJ1-1; D gene unclear. The CDR3 spans 13 residues. The V gene's germline CDR1 is SGHRS and CDR2 YFSETQ. Trimming took off 5 bases at V and 1 base at J, with 9 bases between the two ends. The CDR3, as DNA: TGCGCCAGCAGTAAAATGAAGAACACTGAAGCTTTCTTT. The encoded protein is CASSKMKNTEAFF. Looking up the rest from reference TRBV5-1 and TRBJ1-1 gives the full variable domain: KAGVTQTPRYLIKTRGQQVTLSCSPISGHRSVSWYQQTPGQGLQFLFEYFSETQRNKGNFPGRFSGRQFSNSRSEMNVSTLELGDSALYLCASSKMKNTEAFFGQGTRLTVV.